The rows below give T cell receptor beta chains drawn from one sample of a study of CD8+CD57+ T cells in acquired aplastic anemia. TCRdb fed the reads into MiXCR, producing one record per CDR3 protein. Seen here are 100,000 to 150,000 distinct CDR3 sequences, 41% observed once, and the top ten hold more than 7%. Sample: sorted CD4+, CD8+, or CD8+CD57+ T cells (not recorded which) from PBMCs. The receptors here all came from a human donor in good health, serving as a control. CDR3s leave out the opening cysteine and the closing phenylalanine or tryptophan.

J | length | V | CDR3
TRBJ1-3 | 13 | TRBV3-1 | ASSQSGGFGNTIY
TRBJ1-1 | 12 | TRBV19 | ASTSGTDHTEAF
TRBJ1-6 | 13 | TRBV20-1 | SASPQGRDNSPLH
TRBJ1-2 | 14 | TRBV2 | ASSEGKGAGGYGYT
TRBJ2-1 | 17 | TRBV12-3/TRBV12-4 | ASSWTSGGPQSSYNEQF
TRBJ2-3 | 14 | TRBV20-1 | SAILAGGSVTDTQY
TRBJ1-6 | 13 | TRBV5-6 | ASSLGGGQRSPLH
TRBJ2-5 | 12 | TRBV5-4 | ASSFWGGDETQY
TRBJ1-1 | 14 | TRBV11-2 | ASRKPGGGKNTEAF
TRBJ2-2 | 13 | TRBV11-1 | ASSLGPGYFGELF
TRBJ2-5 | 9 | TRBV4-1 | ASSQEETQY
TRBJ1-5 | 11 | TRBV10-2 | ASSRESNQPQH
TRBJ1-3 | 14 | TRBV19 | ASTPGDTGAGNTIY
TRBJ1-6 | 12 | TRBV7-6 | ASSHGARTSPLH